This T cell receptor (beta chain) was documented in a study of untreated major depressive disorder. Points on this clone: What it binds is not known.

Clones were read by immunoSEQ multiplex PCR, and TCRdb kept only the in-frame ones, dropping some. Here the sample spans 15,000 to 20,000 clones, 70% to 90% being singletons. The V end lost 7 bases, the J end lost 4 bases, and 5 bases lay between the germline ends. This CDR3 spans 10 amino acids. Germline lookup yields CDR1 SQVTM and CDR2 ANQGSEA. General study points: Private clones made up every subject's top five TRBV05-01 clones. Sequencing comparisons covered only three preselected Vbeta families.

The chain has TRBV29-1 and TRBJ2-1; the D is unclear. This TCR derives from a woman aged 25-40 years in good health. Sequenced sample: CD4+ T cells from PBMCs. CDR3 in DNA: TGCAGCGCCCGTTACAATGAGCAGTTCTTC. Its translation: CSARYNEQFF.